One sample yielded the 21 T cell receptor beta chains listed below, sequenced in a study of control samples from healthy donors and cancer patients. Profiling relied on immunoSEQ multiplex PCR, and the TCRdb table lists in-frame clones only, not all of them. The sample carries some 71,000 clones, roughly nine tenths recorded once. Sequenced material: PBMCs. The receptors were sampled from a man between 60 and 70 years old with colorectal cancer.

The chain joins TRBV19 to TRBJ2-1; 8 bases map to TRBD1. The CDR3 extends over 15 amino acids. The junction had 6 bases not matched to a gene; V was cut back by 5 bases and J by 3 bases. Germline V gives CDR1 LNHDA, CDR2 SQIVND (reference sequence). CDR3 in amino acids: CASSVQGAVYNEQFF. The CDR3 DNA reads as TGTGCCAGTAGTGTCCAGGGGGCTGTCTACAATGAGCAGTTCTTC. Full variable domain (rest looked up from reference TRBV19 and TRBJ2-1): DGGITQSPKYLFRKEGQNVTLSCEQNLNHDAMYWYRQDPGQGLRLIYYSQIVNDFQKGDIAEGYSVSREKKESFPLTVTSAQKNPTAFYLCASSVQGAVYNEQFFGPGTRLTVL.

The chain is built from TRBV6-5 and TRBJ2-5; D ambiguous. The CDR3 loop spans 13 amino acids. Germline V CDR1 and CDR2: MNHEY, SVGAGI. V lost 1 base, J lost 0 bases, and 3 bases lay in between. CDR3 protein: CASSYLDQETQYF. CDR3 coding DNA: TGTGCCAGCAGTTACTTAGACCAAGAGACCCAGTACTTC.

This clone was counted a few times. The rearrangement uses TRBV2 and TRBJ1-5; D is possibly TRBD1 (5 bases). The CDR3 contains 12 residues. Germline lookup yields CDR1 SNHLY and CDR2 FYNNEI. The germline V and J ends were trimmed by 6 bases and 6 bases, with 9 bases remaining between them. The CDR3 nucleotides are TGTGCCAGCAGAGACAGCGGTCAGCCCCAGCATTTT. Its protein is CASRDSGQPQHF.

The chain recombines TRBV18 with TRBJ1-2; TRBD1 might be the D (5 bases). The CDR3 covers 15 residues. Deletions cut 3 bases from V and 4 bases from J, with 15 bases between. The germline gives CDR1 KGHSH, CDR2 LQKENI. The CDR3 nucleotides are TGTGCCAGCTCACCCCTTTCCGGGACCCTCTATGGCTACACCTTC. This gives the protein CASSPLSGTLYGYTF.

V gene TRBV27 combines with J gene TRBJ1-1; TRBD1 might be the D (5 bases). Germline lookup yields CDR1 MNHEY and CDR2 SMNVEV (reference sequence). The CDR3 is 14 amino acids. The V gene lost 3 bases and the J gene lost 2 bases, with 10 bases spanning the gap. The CDR3 DNA reads as TGTGCCAGCAGTTTGGGACGGCCCAACACTGAAGCTTTCTTT. It encodes CASSLGRPNTEAFF.

This clone was recorded only once. The rearrangement links TRBV7-2 to TRBJ1-2; D is ambiguous. The germline gives CDR1 SGHTA, CDR2 FQGNSA. The CDR3 sequence is 13 residues long. V was shortened by 2 bases and J by 8 bases, with 12 bases between the two germline ends. The CDR3 is CASSLTEARGYTF. For the CDR3, the DNA is TGTGCCAGCAGCTTAACGGAGGCTAGGGGCTACACCTTC.

V and J are TRBV19 and TRBJ2-3; the D is unclear. Germline CDR1 is LNHDA and CDR2 is SQIVND (reference sequence). Trimming removed 7 bases at V and 6 bases at J, with 23 bases between. The CDR3 is made up of 16 amino acids. CDR3 DNA sequence: TGTGCCAGTACCATGCTGCACTCCCAAGTGAAGGATACGCAGTATTTT. Translation gives CASTMLHSQVKDTQYF.

This clone has only one observation. The chain recombines TRBV18 with TRBJ2-7; 8 nucleotides align to TRBD1. CDR3 length equals 15 residues. CDR1 and CDR2 from the germline V gene are KGHSH and LQKENI. V was pared by 6 bases and J by 3 bases, with 10 bases of the junction left unmatched. The DNA for the CDR3 is TGTGCCAGCTCCCCGATGGGCGACAGGGGCTACGAGCAGTACTTC. Translated, it gives CASSPMGDRGYEQYF.

This chain joins TRBV28 and TRBJ2-2, with D uncertain. The CDR3 has 11 residues. The V and J ends lost 2 bases and 6 bases respectively, with 1 base between them. From germline, CDR1 is MDHEN and CDR2 SYDVKM. The CDR3 spells CASSLAGELFF. The CDR3, as DNA: TGTGCCAGCAGTTTAGCCGGGGAGCTGTTTTTT.

V is TRBV4-2 and J is TRBJ2-5; possible D gene TRBD2, 6 bases. The germline V gene has CDR1 LGHNA and CDR2 YNFKEQ. V shed 1 base and J shed 2 bases, with 11 bases lying between them. The CDR3 spans 15 residues. The CDR3 is CASSQVGGGQETQYF. The CDR3 bases are TGTGCCAGCAGCCAAGTTGGGGGAGGACAAGAGACCCAGTACTTC.

This clone was detected only once. The genes are TRBV5-1 and TRBJ2-7, with D possibly TRBD2 on 7 matching bases. Germline CDR1 SGHRS, CDR2 YFSETQ. The CDR3 length is 16 residues. V lost 0 bases and J 1 base, leaving 14 bases between the germline ends. CDR3 loop: CASSLGVGGLSYEQYF. CDR3 nucleotide sequence: TGCGCCAGCAGCTTGGGGGTGGGGGGGCTATCCTACGAGCAGTACTTC.

V usage is TRBV2 and J usage is TRBJ1-2; 9 bases align to TRBD1. Trimming removed 5 bases from V and 0 bases from J; junction bases left unmatched: 1. The CDR3 consists of 14 residues. CDR1 and CDR2 (germline): SNHLY, FYNNEI. This CDR3 is CASSRTGANYGYTF. The CDR3 DNA reads TGTGCCAGCAGTCGGACAGGGGCTAACTATGGCTACACCTTC.

The CDR3 loop is CASSPRGTGGGGADGYTF. In DNA, the CDR3 is TGTGCCAGCAGCCCGAGAGGGACAGGGGGAGGAGGAGCGGATGGCTACACCTTC. The rearrangement joins TRBV4-2 to TRBJ1-2; 11 bases map to TRBD1. V lost 4 bases to trimming and J lost 6 bases; unmatched junction nucleotides: 16. There are 18 residues in the CDR3. In germline, CDR1 is LGHNA, CDR2 YNFKEQ.

The genes are TRBV2 and TRBJ1-1, with unresolved D. Deletions cut 0 bases from V and 5 bases from J, with 4 bases between. This CDR3 region has 12 residues. CDR1 SNHLY and CDR2 FYNNEI come from the germline V gene. Here the CDR3 reads CASSEAGTEAFF. CDR3 nucleotides: TGTGCCAGCAGTGAAGCGGGGACTGAAGCTTTCTTT.

This clone qualifies as medium-sized. This chain uses TRBV29-1 with TRBJ2-7; 8 bases map to TRBD1. CDR3 length equals 14 residues. The germline gives CDR1 SQVTM, CDR2 ANQGSEA. The junction had 11 bases not matched to a gene; V was cut back by 5 bases and J by 5 bases. The CDR3 sequence is CSVLGRDRNHEQYF. As DNA, the CDR3 is TGCAGCGTTCTGGGCCGGGACAGGAATCACGAGCAGTACTTC.

The gene calls are TRBV4-3 and TRBJ2-7; TRBD1 matches at 8 bases. The length of the CDR3 is 15 residues. The J segment lost 3 bases and the V segment lost 1 base, leaving 5 bases of the junction unmatched. Per the germline V gene, CDR1 is LGHNA and CDR2 is YSLEER. CDR3 protein: CASSQGGTGGYEQYF. In DNA form, the CDR3 reads TGCGCCAGCAGCCAAGGGGGAACAGGGGGCTACGAGCAGTACTTC.

This rearrangement joins TRBV16 to TRBJ2-4; 9 nucleotides agree with TRBD1. The CDR3 sequence is 16 residues long. Germline CDR1 reads KGHSY; CDR2 reads FQNENV. With 3 bases clipped from V and 0 bases from J, the junction kept 3 bases outside the gene matches. CDR3: CASSQLQGAAKNIQYF. The CDR3 nucleotides are TGTGCCAGCAGCCAGCTACAGGGGGCAGCCAAAAACATTCAGTACTTC.

The genes are TRBV6-5 and TRBJ2-7; the D gene is possibly TRBD2 (5 bases). The ends were cut back, 4 bases at V and 1 base at J, with 11 bases in the middle. The CDR3 totals 14 residues. Germline V gene data show CDR1 as MNHEY and CDR2 as SVGAGI. Here the CDR3 DNA reads TGTGCCAGCAGTTCCGATGGAGGATCCTACGAGCAGTACTTC. This encodes CASSSDGGSYEQYF.

This clone turned up a few times. The chain is built from TRBV19 and TRBJ2-6, with no clear D. The CDR3 runs 16 residues. The V gene lost 3 bases and the J gene lost 0 bases, with 9 bases spanning the gap. Germline V gene data show CDR1 as LNHDA and CDR2 as SQIVND (reference sequence). The chain's CDR3 is CASSILRSSGANVLTF. CDR3 DNA: TGTGCCAGTAGTATTCTGCGGAGCTCTGGGGCCAACGTCCTGACTTTC.

The chain uses TRBV5-1 and TRBJ1-1, with D unclear. The germline V and J ends were trimmed by 4 bases and 5 bases, with 15 bases remaining between them. CDR1 and CDR2 (germline): SGHRS, YFSETQ. The length of the CDR3 is 14 residues. The CDR3 nucleotides read TGCGCCAGCAGCCTTACCTATGGATCGACTGAAGCTTTCTTT. Encoded protein: CASSLTYGSTEAFF. The whole variable domain, filled in from reference TRBV5-1 and TRBJ1-1, reads KAGVTQTPRYLIKTRGQQVTLSCSPISGHRSVSWYQQTPGQGLQFLFEYFSETQRNKGNFPGRFSGRQFSNSRSEMNVSTLELGDSALYLCASSLTYGSTEAFFGQGTRLTVV.

This rearrangement joins TRBV14 to TRBJ1-1; D might be TRBD1 (6 bases). This CDR3 region has 13 residues. CDR1 and CDR2 from the germline V gene are SGHDN and FVKESK. V lost 6 bases and J lost 3, with 11 bases in between. The CDR3 reads CASSEQGYTEAFF. CDR3 bases: TGTGCCAGCAGTGAACAGGGATACACTGAAGCTTTCTTT.